This T cell receptor beta chain was recorded in a study of cytomegalovirus exposure and HLA in healthy donors (dated by TCRdb to the late 2010s). Background for the entire study: In an earlier analysis of under 600 of the donors, about 270 Gb of sequence data and 90 million to 120 million unique TCR beta sequences from about 190 million T cells were reported. The aim of the study was to test whether cataloging public T cell receptors could identify signatures of past pathogen exposure. HLA typing included class I and class II loci at four-digit resolution. Besides the first cohort of roughly 640 subjects, a separate validation cohort made up of 120 different subjects was used. The genetic ancestry cluster associated with self-reported Caucasian donors included about 84% of the 398 genotyped donors. Typing coverage varied by locus: roughly 620-630 donors for A, B, C, DRB1 and DQB1; some 520 for DQA1; nearly 610 for DPA1; 400 to 480 for DPB1. In an earlier analysis of 500 to 650 of the donors, high-throughput TCR beta sequencing was used to judge whether each TCR beta V gene segment behaved as functional or pseudogenic. About five DR-DQ haplotypes were handled as single units for association and clustering, since linkage in the cohort was strong. An early release covering roughly 640 HLA-typed donors comprised approximately 290 gigabases of sequencing data and around 80 million unique TCR sequences. In the later analysis, no new phenotypic data were used to find candidate immune exposures; instead, reliance was placed on TCR beta sequences and their occurrence across donors. A later analysis re-examined previously published TCR beta repertoires from more than 600 donors and added high-resolution HLA genotyping to investigate patterns of TCR occurrence. The T cell repertoires of 550 to 850 subjects were profiled by immunosequencing and related to cytomegalovirus serostatus. On average, roughly 250,000 unique TCR beta nucleotide sequences were sequenced per donor among 300 to 500 genotyped donors of the cohort, with approximately 18% of those sequences being non-productive. Every repertoire in the discovery cohort had been generated on one and the same sequencing platform. The study combined high-throughput TCR immunosequencing, statistical association of individual TCRs with disease status, and machine learning to predict cytomegalovirus infection status. In a later genetic analysis, genome-wide SNP genotypes for 398 of the 666 donors were used, and that subset was treated as a discovery cohort. Donor age, sex, ethnicity and CMV serostatus were collected together with the repertoire data.

Taken from cysteine to phenylalanine, the CDR3 has 17 residues. The kept DNA is CDR3 alone, 51 bases in frame from the first base. At the junction V is shortened by 1 base and J by 0 bases; bases outside the gene matches: 6. CDR1 and CDR2, per the germline V gene, are SGHDT and YYEEEE. With regard to this clone: This clone's antigen is unknown. Base quality data are lacking; no much larger clone is found one base away.

The cohort consisted of 600 to 700 healthy bone marrow donors. At the time of sampling, all cohort members were nominally healthy, though unrecorded immune exposures were likely present. The donor tested CMV seronegative and was one of the 352 seronegative cohort members. A peripheral blood sample was provided by each donor, and peripheral blood mononuclear cells were used for TCR beta sequencing. The Qiagen DNeasy Blood Extraction Kit was used to extract genomic DNA from the blood cell samples. The method was the immunoSEQ multiplex PCR assay. For the multiplex PCR, a mixture combining 60 forward primers for TCR Vbeta segments and 13 reverse primers for TCR Jbeta segments was used. The CDR3 region of rearranged TCR beta genes was amplified from genomic DNA by a multiplex PCR assay. The amplified TCR beta libraries were sequenced on the Illumina HiSeq System as 87-base-pair reads. In the original analysis: In a later analysis, about 80 million unique TCR beta chains were counted across the approximately 670 repertoires, and approximately 11 million of these chains were shared by at least two donors. Raw reads were error-corrected and collapsed into unique sequences with a nearest-neighbor algorithm that merged closely related sequences to remove PCR and sequencing errors. V, D and J gene segments were assigned by aligning CDR3 sequences to IMGT reference sequences. For a sequence to be retained, a match of at least six nucleotides was required to both a V gene segment and a J gene segment. A rearrangement counted as productive if the CDR3 had no stop codons and remained in frame with V and J, and every other rearrangement counted as non-productive. Following IMGT convention, CDR3 was defined as the stretch from the second conserved V-encoded cysteine up to the conserved J-encoded phenylalanine. The earlier analysis of 587 of the donors excluded sequences that lacked an unambiguous match to a single V gene segment. An earlier analysis of fewer than 650 of the donors classified V segments as functional when productive rearrangements were above 56.7% and as segregating when the standard deviation between donors was above 5%. To diagnose cytomegalovirus status from the catalog of TCR beta chain sequences, a statistical classification framework was built. A later analysis assigned V and J genes by comparing TCR nucleotide sequences with IMGT/GENE-DB human TR gene sequences. Using the TCRdist pipeline, a later analysis assigned CDR3 sequences along with most-parsimonious VDJ recombination scenarios. In a later analysis, each TCR beta chain was defined by its CDR3 amino acid sequence together with its V-gene family, and reads lacking a unique V-gene family were excluded. To address suspected cross-contamination and a sequencing artifact, a later analysis removed a few hundred highly shared, low-generation-probability nucleotide sequences. For each public chain, a later analysis derived a clonal expansion index from normalized ranks of inferred template counts within each repertoire. A later analysis computed generation probabilities with a VDJ recombination model fitted to out-of-frame rearrangements, and checked the results against IGoR. In a later analysis, hypergeometric tests were used to score TCR-TCR, TCR-HLA and TCR-CMV co-occurrence, with a repertoire-size bias correction applied to TCR pairs. To estimate false discovery rates, a later analysis permuted the HLA or CMV assignments 20 times. In a later analysis, co-occurring TCRs were grouped using DBSCAN, and TCRdist sequence similarity was added for clustering within HLA-allele-positive subsets. Repertoires with fewer than 30,000 or more than 120,000 public chains, plus five repertoires with anomalous nucleotide sharing, were excluded from co-occurrence clustering. TCRdb provides this immuneACCESS table in a form limited to in-frame rearrangements. Some clones are lacking; in checked studies, under half of them reflect an unresolved V gene, and why the rest are absent is not known. The D gene and trimming were derived from the DNA, and the V and J assignments and clone size from that table. The sample yields 150,000 to 180,000 clones; roughly 74% were counted once. 2.8% of the sample rests with the top ten.

Broad study findings and their caveats: In a later analysis, TCR association rates were found to vary across HLA loci, with the most associated TCRs seen for DRB1 alleles and the fewest for HLA-C alleles. Assigning TCR associations to individual alleles was difficult when HLA alleles, especially DR and DQ, strongly co-occurred. In a later analysis, most CMV-associated TCR beta chains were found to appear HLA-restricted, with HLA associations seemingly driven largely by CMV exposure. In both the original and validation cohorts, the classifier was reported to diagnose cytomegalovirus status with high specificity and sensitivity. Most TCR sequences were observed very rarely across donors, whereas some public TCRs were present in many individuals. A further reported finding was that TCR beta sequences accurately predicted the HLA-A and HLA-B alleles for most subjects in the first cohort. An earlier analysis of some 560 of the donors showed that most TCR beta V segments appeared in productive rearrangements either about 87% or about 30% of the time, which broadly matched IMGT annotations. The study gave a list of more than 150 TCR beta chains associated with cytomegalovirus. A later analysis found that HLA-associated TCR beta chains were more clonally expanded and had lower generation probabilities than equally common non-associated chains. Presence/absence analyses assumed roughly uniform sequencing depth across donors, an assumption that may not hold. Because HLA typing was unavailable for some donors at each locus, only the typed subset was used in association tests. In a later analysis, several top co-occurrence clusters were reported to appear linked to parvovirus B19, influenza, CMV and Epstein-Barr virus. A cluster of highly shared sequence variants was judged likely to represent a technical artifact of the sequencing pipeline. A later analysis associated 15,000 to 20,000 TCR beta sequences with specific HLA alleles at a false discovery rate of 0.05. Compared with the roughly 720-donor mean, donors in an Asian-associated ancestry cluster had fewer N-insertions in productive TCRs, according to a later genetic analysis. Immune exposure information for the cohort was limited to CMV serostatus. This cohort had only TCR beta chains sequenced, and the lack of alpha or paired-chain data limited which features could be detected. Correlated functional status among segregating V segments might be attributable to linkage disequilibrium, but an unknown experimental factor could not be ruled out. Fewer than 20 rarely observed V segments, including chromosome 9 orphons, were excluded from the earlier analysis of about 500 of the donors because counts were too low. The authors suggested that the approach could potentially be extended to other disease states and immunological phenotypes. Because the 87-base-pair reads could not distinguish some IMGT-functional V segments, including TRBV6-2 and TRBV6-3, those segments were excluded. In a later genetic analysis, a missense DCLRE1C variant was associated with V-gene and J-gene trimming of TCR beta chains, and the association was replicated in an independent cohort. Three of the identified cytomegalovirus-associated TCR beta chains were confirmed in vitro to be specific for cytomegalovirus antigens.

Specimen: PBMCs. The clonotype originates from a man in his late teens or twenties in good health and CMV-seronegative. The receptor chain draws on TRBV5-6 and TRBJ2-2; a stretch of 7 junction bases matches TRBD2. The CDR3 amino acid sequence is: CASSLPTGGSNTGELFF. The DNA sequence reads TGTGCCAGCAGCTTGCCGACCGGGGGGTCGAACACCGGGGAGCTGTTTTTT.